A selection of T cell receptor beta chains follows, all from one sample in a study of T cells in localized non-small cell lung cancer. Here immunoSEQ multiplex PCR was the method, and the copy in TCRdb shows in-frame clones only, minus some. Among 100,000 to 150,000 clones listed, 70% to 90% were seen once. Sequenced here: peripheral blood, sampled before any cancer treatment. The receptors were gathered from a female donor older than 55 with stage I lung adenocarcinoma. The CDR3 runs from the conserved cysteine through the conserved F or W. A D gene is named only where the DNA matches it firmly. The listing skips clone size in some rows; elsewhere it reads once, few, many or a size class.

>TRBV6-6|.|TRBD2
CASSDGTKDTGELFF
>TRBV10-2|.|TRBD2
CASGLAANNEQFF
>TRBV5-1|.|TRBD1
CASSLGQGFNEQYF
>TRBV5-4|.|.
CASNQIGRQSTDTQYF
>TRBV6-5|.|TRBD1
CASSRRTGSSYEQYF
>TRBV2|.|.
CASSSSSGANVLTF
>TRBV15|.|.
CATSRPDAPQFF
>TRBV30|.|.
CAWSFGVGEQFF
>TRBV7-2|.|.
CASSFGKNTEAFF
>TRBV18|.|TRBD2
CASSGSGSDNEQYF
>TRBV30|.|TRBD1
CAWGTGGHEKLFF
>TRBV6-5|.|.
CASSLSAAAEQYF
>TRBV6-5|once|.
CASRSSPTEQFF
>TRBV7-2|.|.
CASSSTRTDTQYF
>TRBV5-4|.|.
CASSFTADTQYF
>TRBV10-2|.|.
CASSDRDRISGEQFF
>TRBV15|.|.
CATSRAVESTREKLFF
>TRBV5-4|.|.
CASSLAGRASVYNEQFF
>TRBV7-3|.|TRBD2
CASSRSPSGNTDTQYF
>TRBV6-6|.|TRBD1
CASSYRQGDGYTF
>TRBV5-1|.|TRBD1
CASSPYRGGSGNTIYF
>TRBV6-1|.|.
CASSEARPQFF
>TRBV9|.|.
CASSVVAASGNTIYF
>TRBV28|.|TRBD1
CASMRPGQGASGELFF
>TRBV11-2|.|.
CASSLPGRAGEQFF
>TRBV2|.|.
CASSEAPDRRPQHF
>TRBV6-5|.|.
CASSSEQGRTEAFF
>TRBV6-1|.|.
CASSHGTEAFF
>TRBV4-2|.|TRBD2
CASSQEDGSGNRGELFF
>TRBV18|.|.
CASSPAATTNEKLFF
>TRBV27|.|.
CASSIYDVSTDTQYF
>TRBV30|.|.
CAPPEGTDEQYF
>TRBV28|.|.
CGVSGFEKLFF
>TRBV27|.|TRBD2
CASRPGLPYNEQFF
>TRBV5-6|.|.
CASSFTETDTQYF
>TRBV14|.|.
CASRSGDGNEQFF
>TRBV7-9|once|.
CASSPQVSGNYEQYF
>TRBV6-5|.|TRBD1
CASSRTGIEAFF
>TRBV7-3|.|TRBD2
CASSRGGSNNEQFF
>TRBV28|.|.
CASSSGQAEAFF
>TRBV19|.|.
CASNGVRSTGELFF
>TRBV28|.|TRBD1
CASSVQRTGSYNEQFF
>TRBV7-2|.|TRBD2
CASRIRPPGRDWF
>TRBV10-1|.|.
CASSDPGLGDEKLFF
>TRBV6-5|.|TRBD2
CASSTQTSGSYEQFF
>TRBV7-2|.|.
CASSPPSYEQYF
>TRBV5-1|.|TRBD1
CASSSGTGTEAFF
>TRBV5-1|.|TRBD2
CASSSYISGRAYNEQFF
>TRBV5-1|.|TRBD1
CASSFGTGARDTQYF
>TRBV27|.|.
CASSLVAGEQFF
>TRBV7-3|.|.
CASSSGRRLNTGELFF
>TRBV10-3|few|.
CAISESVETQYF
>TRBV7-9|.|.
CASSSTRDMSNTEAFF